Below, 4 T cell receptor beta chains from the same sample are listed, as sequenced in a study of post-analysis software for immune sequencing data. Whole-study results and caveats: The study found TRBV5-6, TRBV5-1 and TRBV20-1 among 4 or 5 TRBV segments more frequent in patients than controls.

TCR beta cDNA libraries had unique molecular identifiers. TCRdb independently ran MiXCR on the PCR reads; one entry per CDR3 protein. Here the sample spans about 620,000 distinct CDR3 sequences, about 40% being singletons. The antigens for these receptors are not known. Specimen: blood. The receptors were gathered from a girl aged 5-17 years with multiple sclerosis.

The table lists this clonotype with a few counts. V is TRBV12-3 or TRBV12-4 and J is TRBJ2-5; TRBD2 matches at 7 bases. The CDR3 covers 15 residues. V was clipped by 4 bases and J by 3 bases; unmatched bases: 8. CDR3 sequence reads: CASSSRFLAEETQYF. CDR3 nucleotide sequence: TGTGCCAGCAGTTCCCGATTCCTAGCGGAAGAGACCCAGTACTTC.

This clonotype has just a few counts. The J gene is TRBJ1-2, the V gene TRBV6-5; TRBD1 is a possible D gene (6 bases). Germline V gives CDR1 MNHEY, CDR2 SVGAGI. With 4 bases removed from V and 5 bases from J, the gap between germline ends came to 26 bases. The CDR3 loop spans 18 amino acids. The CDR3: CASSSLARRGGPIYGYTF. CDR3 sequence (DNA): TGTGCCAGCAGTTCCCTGGCTAGAAGAGGGGGGCCGATATATGGCTACACCTTC.

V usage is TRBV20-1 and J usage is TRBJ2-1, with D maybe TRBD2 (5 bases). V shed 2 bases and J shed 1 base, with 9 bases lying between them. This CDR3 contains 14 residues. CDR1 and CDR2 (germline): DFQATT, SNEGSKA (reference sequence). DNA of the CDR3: TGCAGTGCTAGAACACCGGGGTCCTACAATGAGCAGTTCTTC. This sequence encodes CSARTPGSYNEQFF.

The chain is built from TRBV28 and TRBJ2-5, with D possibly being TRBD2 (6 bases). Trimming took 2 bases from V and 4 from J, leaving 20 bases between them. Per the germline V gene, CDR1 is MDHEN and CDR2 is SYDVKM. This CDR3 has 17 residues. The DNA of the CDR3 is TGTGCCAGCAGTTTACCCAGAACGGCAGGGAGGTCAGAGACCCAGTACTTC. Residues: CASSLPRTAGRSETQYF.